These 32 T cell receptor beta chains share one sample of origin, sequenced in a study of T cells in Graves' hyperthyroidism and ophthalmopathy. RNA transcripts were the template for amplifying TCR beta CDR3 regions. An initial round of RT-PCR targeting the TCR CDR3 relied on the HTBI primer set. TCRdb re-derived calls from the multiplex PCR reads in MiXCR, one entry per CDR3 protein. This sample yields approximately 640,000 distinct CDR3 sequences, of which around 15% are seen a single time; less than 4.5% belongs to the top ten. Sequenced: blood. The receptors stem from a woman between 25 and 40 years old with Graves' hyperthyroidism.

This clonotype came up many times. The CDR3 protein is CASGISVSEAFF. The CDR3 DNA follows: TGTGCCAGCGGGATTTCAGTCTCTGAAGCTTTCTTT. This chain links TRBV2 with TRBJ1-1; D gene ambiguous. The CDR3 totals 12 residues. Per germline, CDR1 SNHLY and CDR2 FYNNEI. The V and J ends lost 8 bases and 6 bases respectively, with 13 bases between them.

This CDR3 is CASSLTQLRNTEAFF. The CDR3 bases are TGTGCCAGCTCACTGACCCAACTCAGGAACACTGAAGCTTTCTTT. The chain combines TRBV18 with TRBJ1-1; D gene ambiguous. Germline V gene lookup returns CDR1 KGHSH and CDR2 LQKENI. The CDR3 extends over 15 amino acids. The V and J ends lost 4 bases and 1 base respectively, with 13 bases between them. The full variable domain, in which reference TRBV18 and TRBJ1-1 provide the parts outside the CDR3, is NAGVMQNPRHLVRRRGQEARLRCSPMKGHSHVYWYRQLPEEGLKFMVYLQKENIIDESGMPKERFSAEFPKEGPSILRIQQVVRGDSAAYFCASSLTQLRNTEAFFGQGTRLTVV.

This clonotype was counted only a few times. V and J are TRBV28 and TRBJ2-1; no reliable D call. Trimming left V 5 bases short and J 8 bases short, with 19 bases between. Germline CDR1 is MDHEN and CDR2 is SYDVKM. The CDR3 is 15 residues long. CDR3 coding DNA: TGTGCCAGCAGTCCCGTAGACGGATTTAGGGATGAGCAGTTCTTC. As protein: CASSPVDGFRDEQFF.

This clonotype was picked up many times. The chain uses TRBV5-8 and TRBJ2-4; possible D gene TRBD2, 7 bases. Per the germline V gene, CDR1 is SGHTS and CDR2 is YDEGEE. V shed 3 bases and J shed 8 bases, with 15 bases lying between them. This CDR3 is 14 amino acids long. CDR3 DNA sequence: TGTGCCAGCAGCTCGGGACACCGGGGGGACATTCAGTACTTC. Amino acid sequence: CASSSGHRGDIQYF.

Concerning this clonotype: The junction differs from germline at one of its ends, possibly a read error. This chain connects TRBV5-6 to TRBJ1-6, with 10 bases lining up with TRBD1. The CDR3 is 18 amino acids. Germline loops: CDR1 SGHDT, CDR2 YYEEEE. CDR3 nucleotides: TGTGCCAGCAGCCTTCGAAAGACAGGGGGCTCCTATAATTCACCCCTCGACTTT. Its translation is CASSLRKTGGSYNSPLDF.

This clonotype has a count of ten or more. V gene TRBV2 combines with J gene TRBJ1-1; D is uncertain. The CDR3 contains 14 residues. Trimming shortened V by 8 bases and J by 3 bases, and 16 bases separated the two germline ends. Germline assignment: CDR1 SNHLY and CDR2 FYNNEI. The CDR3 is CASYESPLYTEAFF. Written as DNA, the CDR3 is TGTGCCAGCTACGAAAGTCCGTTGTACACTGAAGCTTTCTTT. The full variable domain, in which reference TRBV2 and TRBJ1-1 provide the parts outside the CDR3, is EPEVTQTPSHQVTQMGQEVILRCVPISNHLYFYWYRQILGQKVEFLVSFYNNEISEKSEIFDDQFSVERPDGSNFTLKIRSTKLEDSAMYFCASYESPLYTEAFFGQGTRLTVV.

In this sample, this clonotype turned up a few times. This rearrangement joins TRBV7-9 to TRBJ1-6; TRBD1 aligns across 9 bases. This CDR3 is built from 15 residues. J gave up 7 bases and V 5 bases, and 6 bases lay outside the gene matches. Germline CDR1 reads SEHNR; CDR2 reads FQNEAQ (reference sequence). In DNA, the CDR3 is TGTGCCAGCAGCCCGGGAGGACAGGGGAATTCACCCCTCCACTTT. This gives the protein CASSPGGQGNSPLHF.

The V gene is TRBV9, the J gene TRBJ2-7; 9 positions agree with TRBD2. The CDR3 runs 15 residues. From germline, CDR1 is SGDLS and CDR2 YYNGEE. V lost 3 bases, J lost 5 bases, and 9 bases stayed unmatched. CDR3 sequence reads: CASSATGTSSDEQYF. The DNA for the CDR3 is TGTGCCAGCAGCGCGACCGGGACTAGCAGCGACGAGCAGTACTTC.

This clonotype was recorded a few times. The rearrangement uses TRBV30 and TRBJ2-1, with 7 nucleotides matching TRBD2. The CDR3 is 12 residues long. After removal of 4 bases from V and 8 bases from J, the junction contained 5 bases not matched to a gene. The V gene's germline CDR1 is GTSNPN and CDR2 SVGIG (reference sequence). CDR3 sequence reads: CAWIGGKDEQFF. In DNA form, the CDR3 reads TGTGCCTGGATCGGGGGGAAGGATGAGCAGTTCTTC. Supplemented by reference TRBV30 and TRBJ2-1, the full variable domain reads SQTIHQWPATLVQPVGSPLSLECTVEGTSNPNLYWYRQAAGRGLQLLFYSVGIGQISSEVPQNLSASRPQDRQFILSSKKLLLSDSGFYLCAWIGGKDEQFFGPGTRLTVL.

This clonotype was seen only a few times. This chain connects TRBV20-1 to TRBJ2-6, with D perhaps given as TRBD1 or TRBD2 (5 bases each). The CDR3 is 16 amino acids. V was pared by 7 bases and J by 3 bases, with 19 bases between. The V gene's germline CDR1 is DFQATT and CDR2 SNEGSKA (reference sequence). In DNA form, the CDR3 reads TGCAGTGTCCAGGGACGGGGATTTTTTGGGGCCAACGTCCTGACTTTC. Translated, it gives CSVQGRGFFGANVLTF.

The genes are TRBV5-4 and TRBJ1-5; D ambiguous. This CDR3 comprises 16 residues. V lost 0 bases to trimming and J lost 4 bases, with 14 bases between them. Germline CDR1 and CDR2: SGHNT and YYREEE (reference sequence). The CDR3 coding sequence is TGTGCCAGCAGCTTGGGCGGGAACGCCGTAAATCAGCCCCAGCATTTT. This translates into CASSLGGNAVNQPQHF.

There are many counts of this clonotype. This chain connects TRBV11-2 to TRBJ1-1; the D gene is possibly TRBD1 (5 bases). The CDR3 spans 12 residues. The germline V and J ends were trimmed by 4 bases and 6 bases, with 9 bases remaining between them. Germline lookup yields CDR1 SGHAT and CDR2 FQNNGV. The CDR3 sequence is CASSSDTPEAFF. In DNA form, the CDR3 reads TGTGCCAGCAGCTCGGACACGCCTGAAGCTTTCTTT. Using reference TRBV11-2 and TRBJ1-1 for the parts outside the CDR3, the full variable domain is EAGVAQSPRYKIIEKRQSVAFWCNPISGHATLYWYQQILGQGPKLLIQFQNNGVVDDSQLPKDRFSAERLKGVDSTLKIQPAKLEDSAVYLCASSSDTPEAFFGQGTRLTVV.

This clonotype came up a few times. Since a much larger clone is just one base distant, this may be a read error. The conserved phenylalanine or tryptophan normally closing the CDR3 is absent here, so this likely arose from a read error. The V and J genes are TRBV3-1 and TRBJ1-1, with a possible D match to TRBD1 (6 bases). The CDR3 sequence is 13 residues long. V was pared by 4 bases and J by 3 bases, with 9 bases between. The germline CDR1 and CDR2 sequences are LGHDT and YNNKEL (reference sequence). As DNA, the CDR3 is TGTGCCAGCAGCCCCCCAGGGGACACTGAAGCTTTCCTT. Translating it yields CASSPPGDTEAFL.

This clonotype showed up just a few times. V is TRBV6-2 or TRBV6-3 and J is TRBJ1-4; tentative D call: TRBD1 (5 bases). The V gene's germline CDR1 is MNHEY and CDR2 SVGEGT. Between the trimmed V and J ends, which lost 7 bases and 5 bases, there was a span of 14 bases. This CDR3 has 14 amino acids. The CDR3 sequence is CASTGTRKNEKLFF. CDR3 DNA sequence: TGTGCCAGCACTGGGACGAGAAAAAATGAAAAACTGTTTTTT.

This clonotype was detected ten times or more. The rearrangement joins TRBV7-6 to TRBJ2-1, with D tentatively TRBD2 (6 bases). Germline V gene lookup returns CDR1 SGHVS and CDR2 FNYEAQ. The V end was cut by 6 bases, the J end by 3 bases, with 12 bases between. This CDR3 has 14 amino acids. Here the CDR3 reads CASRAGPDYNEQFF. The CDR3, as DNA: TGTGCCAGCAGGGCGGGGCCTGACTACAATGAGCAGTTCTTC.

This clonotype was picked up many times. The chain combines TRBV28 with TRBJ2-4; the match to TRBD1 covers 9 bases. V shed 6 bases and J 1 base; nucleotides not matched to a gene: 4. Germline lookup yields CDR1 MDHEN and CDR2 SYDVKM. The CDR3 has 15 amino acids. Here the CDR3 reads CASRPQGAAKNIQYF. Here the CDR3 DNA reads TGTGCCAGCAGGCCACAGGGGGCGGCCAAAAACATTCAGTACTTC.

The V gene is TRBV7-9, the J gene TRBJ2-1, with 8 bases lining up with TRBD1. The CDR3 consists of 14 residues. V gave up 1 base and J gave up 8 bases; unmatched junction bases: 4. The germline V gene has CDR1 SEHNR and CDR2 FQNEAQ (reference sequence). The DNA for the CDR3 is TGTGCCAGCAGCTTAGTACAGGGGGTCGATGAGCAGTTCTTC. Residues: CASSLVQGVDEQFF.

This sequence joins TRBV5-6 and TRBJ1-2; TRBD1 matches 8 bases. V was pared by 5 bases and J by 8 bases, with 17 bases of the junction left unmatched. This CDR3 has 16 amino acids. Germline V gene data show CDR1 as SGHDT and CDR2 as YYEEEE. CDR3 sequence (DNA): TGTGCCAGCAGTGCCCCCGGGACAGGTGTATTAGGAGGCTACACCTTC. Protein sequence: CASSAPGTGVLGGYTF.

V and J are TRBV7-8 and TRBJ2-2; 11 bases map to TRBD2. Germline CDR1 SGHVS, CDR2 FQNEAQ. This CDR3 spans 15 amino acids. With 10 bases clipped from V and 6 bases from J, the junction kept 10 bases outside the gene matches. In DNA form, the CDR3 reads TGTGCCACATCCGGGACTAGCGGCCTCTCCGGGGAGCTGTTTTTT. Translating gives CATSGTSGLSGELFF.

The CDR3 DNA is TGTGCCTGGAGTACCGGGGAGGGGCCTAGCACAGATACGCAGTATTTT. Its translation: CAWSTGEGPSTDTQYF. The chain carries TRBV30 and TRBJ2-3, with 7 bases identical to TRBD2. The V gene end was trimmed by 2 bases and the J gene end by 0 bases; junction bases not matched to a gene: 8. CDR3 size: 16 residues. Germline V gives CDR1 GTSNPN, CDR2 SVGIG (reference sequence). Looking up the rest from reference TRBV30 and TRBJ2-3 gives the full variable domain: SQTIHQWPATLVQPVGSPLSLECTVEGTSNPNLYWYRQAAGRGLQLLFYSVGIGQISSEVPQNLSASRPQDRQFILSSKKLLLSDSGFYLCAWSTGEGPSTDTQYFGPGTRLTVL.

This clonotype was recorded many times. V and J are TRBV7-2 and TRBJ2-7, with D uncertain. Germline V CDR1 and CDR2: SGHTA, FQGNSA. The CDR3 loop spans 14 amino acids. Trimming pared 0 bases from V and 2 bases from J, leaving 8 bases between. In DNA form, the CDR3 reads TGTGCCAGCAGCTTAGCGGGGAAACCCTACGAGCAGTACTTC. Its protein is CASSLAGKPYEQYF.

This clonotype was observed many times. This rearrangement joins TRBV2 to TRBJ2-1; 11 bases are a match to TRBD1. This CDR3 comprises 14 residues. Germline CDR1 is SNHLY and CDR2 is FYNNEI. V was pared by 7 bases and J by 7 bases, with 6 bases of the junction left unmatched. CDR3 loop: CASNNRDRGNEQFF. Written as DNA, the CDR3 is TGTGCCAGCAATAATCGGGACAGGGGGAATGAGCAGTTCTTC. Full variable domain (outside the CDR3, taken from reference TRBV2 and TRBJ2-1): EPEVTQTPSHQVTQMGQEVILRCVPISNHLYFYWYRQILGQKVEFLVSFYNNEISEKSEIFDDQFSVERPDGSNFTLKIRSTKLEDSAMYFCASNNRDRGNEQFFGPGTRLTVL.

The V call is TRBV14, the J call TRBJ2-7; TRBD2 matches 9 bases. The CDR3 has 17 amino acids. V lost 0 bases to trimming and J lost 0 bases; unmatched junction nucleotides: 6. CDR1 SGHDN and CDR2 FVKESK come from the germline V gene. This CDR3 reads CASSQDSLAGSSYEQYF. CDR3 coding DNA: TGTGCCAGCAGCCAAGATTCCCTAGCGGGGAGCTCCTACGAGCAGTACTTC.

The sample holds many counts of this clonotype. CDR3: CATSDLDAGGGELFF. The CDR3 coding sequence is TGTGCCACCAGTGACTTGGACGCGGGCGGCGGGGAGCTGTTTTTT. V gene TRBV24-1 combines with J gene TRBJ2-2; weak D call: TRBD2 (5 bases). CDR1 is KGHDR and CDR2 is SFDVKD in the germline V gene. This CDR3 contains 15 residues. Trimming removed 4 bases at V and 7 bases at J, with 15 bases between.

DNA of the CDR3: TGTGCCAGTCCCCCGGACAGGGATTTAGCGGGAGCCACAGATACGCAGTATTTT. Amino acids: CASPPDRDLAGATDTQYF. V usage is TRBV19 and J usage is TRBJ2-3, with D perhaps TRBD2 (9 bases). V lost 8 bases, J lost 2 bases, and 26 bases lay in between. Germline V gene lookup returns CDR1 LNHDA and CDR2 SQIVND (reference sequence). This CDR3 has 18 residues.

In this sample, this clonotype turned up many times. The J gene is TRBJ1-1, the V gene TRBV7-8, with 8 bases lining up with TRBD1. Trimming removed 5 bases from V and 0 bases from J; junction bases left unmatched: 17. CDR3 size: 19 residues. Germline CDR1 SGHVS, CDR2 FQNEAQ. The CDR3 DNA follows: TGTGCCAGCAGCCCTCTAGGGTGGACAGGGTCGAGAGTGAACACTGAAGCTTTCTTT. It is translated as CASSPLGWTGSRVNTEAFF. The full variable domain, its missing parts supplied by reference TRBV7-8 and TRBJ1-1, is GAGVSQSPRYKVAKRGQDVALRCDPISGHVSLFWYQQALGQGPEFLTYFQNEAQLDKSGLPSDRFFAERPEGSVSTLKIQRTQQEDSAVYLCASSPLGWTGSRVNTEAFFGQGTRLTVV.

This chain joins TRBV7-3 and TRBJ2-2; the D is unclear. V lost 7 bases to trimming and J lost 3 bases, with 6 bases between them. This CDR3 comprises 12 residues. Germline values: CDR1 SGHTA, CDR2 FQGTGA. The CDR3 reads CASTPDTGELFF. The CDR3 DNA sequence: TGTGCCAGCACCCCGGACACCGGGGAGCTGTTTTTT.

This clonotype came up many times. The chain couples TRBV12-3 or TRBV12-4 to TRBJ1-5; D might be TRBD1 (6 bases). The V and J ends lost 2 bases and 0 bases respectively, with 8 bases between them. The CDR3 contains 15 residues. CDR3 DNA sequence: TGTGCCAGCAGTTTATCGGACAGTAGCAATCAGCCCCAGCATTTT. Its protein product is CASSLSDSSNQPQHF.

This rearrangement joins TRBV5-1 to TRBJ2-7; 10 nucleotides line up with TRBD2. Per germline, CDR1 SGHRS and CDR2 YFSETQ. CDR3 length equals 16 residues. The ends lost 3 bases at V and 2 bases at J; junction bases unmatched: 8. The CDR3 spells CASSSPIAGGPYEQYF. The CDR3 coding sequence is TGCGCCAGCAGCTCTCCCATAGCGGGAGGCCCCTACGAGCAGTACTTC.

This clonotype was recorded many times. J is TRBJ2-3 and V is TRBV11-2; TRBD2 matches at 10 bases. Germline V lookup: CDR1 SGHAT, CDR2 FQNNGV. J gave up 2 bases and V 2 bases, and 10 bases lay outside the gene matches. The CDR3 length is 18 residues. The CDR3 loop is CASSLRPITSGITDTQYF. CDR3 sequence (DNA): TGTGCCAGCAGCTTACGGCCAATAACTAGCGGGATCACAGATACGCAGTATTTT.

J is TRBJ1-6 and V is TRBV20-1; unclear D gene. Germline loops: CDR1 DFQATT, CDR2 SNEGSKA (reference sequence). The length of the CDR3 is 14 residues. Deletions cut 0 bases from V and 5 bases from J, with 8 bases between. The CDR3: CSARDPQNNSPLHF. DNA for the CDR3: TGCAGTGCTAGAGATCCCCAAAATAATTCACCCCTCCACTTT.

This clonotype was counted only a few times. J is TRBJ2-2 and V is TRBV9; 11 bases are a match to TRBD2. This CDR3 region has 18 residues. Germline V gene data show CDR1 as SGDLS and CDR2 as YYNGEE. The J segment lost 5 bases and the V segment lost 0 bases, leaving 9 bases of the junction unmatched. The CDR3 sequence is CASSVGLAGGGGTGELFF. CDR3 DNA sequence: TGTGCCAGCAGCGTAGGGCTAGCGGGAGGTGGAGGGACCGGGGAGCTGTTTTTT.